The 30 T cell receptor beta chains below were found in one sample sequenced in a study of T cell changes during pregnancy in multiple sclerosis. TCRdb keeps only in-frame clones here, not all; method: immunoSEQ multiplex PCR. The data contain roughly 52,000 clones, around 89% of them seen just once; the ten biggest clones take up 0.58%. The sequences come from CD4+ T cells from peripheral blood mononuclear cells, collected in the first trimester of pregnancy. These receptors originate from a female donor with multiple sclerosis, enrolled in a pregnancy study.

The rearrangement joins TRBV18 to TRBJ2-7, with 9 bases lining up with TRBD2. Germline assignment: CDR1 KGHSH and CDR2 LQKENI. This CDR3 has 15 amino acids. V shed 0 bases and J 7 bases; nucleotides not matched to a gene: 7. The DNA of the CDR3 is TGTGCCAGCTCACCACCGCCTAGCGGGAAGGGGGAGCAGTACTTC. Translated, it gives CASSPPPSGKGEQYF.

The chain combines TRBV30 with TRBJ1-6; TRBD1 matches 10 bases. The V and J ends lost 7 bases and 10 bases, in that order; junction bases with no gene match: 4. This CDR3 is built from 12 residues. CDR1 and CDR2 from the germline V gene are GTSNPN and SVGIG (reference sequence). The CDR3 spells CASTGGLSPLHF. CDR3 bases: TGTGCCTCGACAGGGGGCCTATCACCCCTCCACTTT.

The rearrangement uses TRBV7-2 and TRBJ2-3; TRBD1 matches 9 bases. The CDR3 is made up of 16 amino acids. The junction had 13 bases not matched to a gene; V was cut back by 7 bases and J by 5 bases. CDR1 and CDR2 from the germline V gene are SGHTA and FQGNSA. The CDR3 loop is CASKFDRGSAKDTQYF. In DNA, the CDR3 is TGTGCCAGCAAATTCGACAGGGGGAGCGCTAAAGATACGCAGTATTTT.

This clone was recorded only once. V usage is TRBV19 and J usage is TRBJ2-7; tentatively, D is TRBD1 (6 bases). V was trimmed by 5 bases and J by 2 bases, leaving 13 bases between them. Germline values: CDR1 LNHDA, CDR2 SQIVND (reference sequence). The length of the CDR3 is 14 residues. The CDR3 DNA reads TGTGCCAGTAGTCTGGGACATTTAACCTACGAGCAGTACTTC. Protein: CASSLGHLTYEQYF.

This sequence joins TRBV6-1 and TRBJ2-5; 12 bases match TRBD2. CDR3 size: 17 residues. Losses at the gene ends were 4 bases for V and 5 bases for J; bases not matched to a gene: 11. Germline CDR1 and CDR2: MNHNS and SASEGT. CDR3 nucleotides: TGTGCCAGCAGTGCCGGGACTAGCGGGCTACTCGGGGAGACCCAGTACTTC. Protein product: CASSAGTSGLLGETQYF.

This clone was detected only a few times. The chain uses TRBV19 and TRBJ1-1; D not resolved. Germline values: CDR1 LNHDA, CDR2 SQIVND (reference sequence). Trimming pared 10 bases from V and 10 bases from J, leaving 19 bases between. The CDR3 loop spans 12 amino acids. CDR3 residues: CANLNRGPPAFF. The CDR3 coding sequence is TGTGCCAACCTCAATCGGGGTCCCCCAGCTTTCTTT.

The chain recombines TRBV9 with TRBJ2-3; 8 bases are shared with TRBD2. Germline V CDR1 and CDR2: SGDLS, YYNGEE. The CDR3 totals 15 residues. J gave up 2 bases and V 0 bases, and 2 bases lay outside the gene matches. CDR3 sequence (DNA): TGTGCCAGCAGCGTAGCGGGAGGGACCACAGATACGCAGTATTTT. Protein: CASSVAGGTTDTQYF.

The chain links TRBV10-3 to TRBJ1-2; tentative D call: TRBD1 (6 bases). This CDR3 has 13 residues. Germline V gene data show CDR1 as ENHRY and CDR2 as SYGVKD. The germline V and J ends were trimmed by 4 bases and 4 bases, with 10 bases remaining between them. The CDR3 here is CAISGGGAYGYTF. CDR3 nucleotides: TGTGCCATCAGTGGCGGGGGGGCCTATGGCTACACCTTC.

As to this clone: The germline gene is not matched at one end of the junction; a read error may be the cause. The same CDR3 can be traced to other DNA sequences in this sample. The chain is built from TRBV13 and TRBJ2-1; 8 bases are a match to TRBD1. This CDR3 region has 14 residues. Germline assignment: CDR1 PRHDT and CDR2 FYEKMQ (reference sequence). CDR3 in DNA: TGTGCTAGCAGCTCCCGACAGGGGTACAATGAGCAGTTCTTC. Protein: CASSSRQGYNEQFF.

J is TRBJ2-3 and V is TRBV2, with unresolved D. The CDR3 is 16 residues long. Germline-derived CDR1 and CDR2 are SNHLY and FYNNEI. The V gene lost 0 bases and the J gene lost 2 bases, with 12 bases spanning the gap. DNA for the CDR3: TGTGCCAGCAGTGAAGCTTGGAGAGCCACCACAGATACGCAGTATTTT. Its translation: CASSEAWRATTDTQYF.

The chain uses TRBV7-9 and TRBJ1-2, with 7 bases lining up with TRBD1. Germline-derived CDR1 and CDR2 are SEHNR and FQNEAQ (reference sequence). CDR3 size: 15 residues. V gave up 5 bases and J gave up 6 bases; unmatched junction bases: 12. The CDR3 sequence: CASSAQTGKLHGYTF. The CDR3 DNA follows: TGTGCCAGCAGCGCGCAGACAGGGAAATTGCATGGCTACACCTTC.

The genes are TRBV7-9 and TRBJ1-1, with TRBD1 identical over 9 bases. The CDR3 runs to 15 residues. CDR1 and CDR2 from the germline V gene are SEHNR and FQNEAQ (reference sequence). Trimming removed 4 bases from V and 0 bases from J; junction bases left unmatched: 3. The CDR3 DNA follows: TGTGCCAGCAGCTCAAGACAGGGGGTGAACACTGAAGCTTTCTTT. As protein: CASSSRQGVNTEAFF.

In DNA, the CDR3 is TGTGCCAGCAGCGTAGATCCCCCGGGACTAGTTTCCGATGAGCAGTTCTTC. Protein sequence: CASSVDPPGLVSDEQFF. The chain recombines TRBV9 with TRBJ2-1; TRBD2 aligns across 8 bases. V shed 0 bases and J 8 bases; nucleotides not matched to a gene: 13. The CDR3 runs 17 residues. The germline V gene has CDR1 SGDLS and CDR2 YYNGEE.

The chain links TRBV2 to TRBJ1-1; 11 nucleotides line up with TRBD1. J lost 7 bases, V lost 7 bases, and 14 bases had no gene match. Germline-derived CDR1 and CDR2 are SNHLY and FYNNEI. The CDR3 sequence is 16 residues long. This CDR3 is CASITGFVGQGDEAFF. CDR3 nucleotides: TGTGCCAGCATTACCGGTTTTGTGGGACAGGGGGATGAAGCTTTCTTT. Drawing the rest from reference TRBV2 and TRBJ1-1, the complete variable domain is EPEVTQTPSHQVTQMGQEVILRCVPISNHLYFYWYRQILGQKVEFLVSFYNNEISEKSEIFDDQFSVERPDGSNFTLKIRSTKLEDSAMYFCASITGFVGQGDEAFFGQGTRLTVV.

V usage is TRBV2 and J usage is TRBJ2-1; D uncertain. V was clipped by 3 bases and J by 8 bases, with 14 bases between them. There are 14 residues in the CDR3. Germline CDR1 and CDR2: SNHLY and FYNNEI. The CDR3 nucleotides are TGTGCCAGCAGTGAGACACAACGTCTGGATGAGCAGTTCTTC. It is translated as CASSETQRLDEQFF. Together with reference TRBV2 and TRBJ2-1, the CDR3 gives the full variable domain: EPEVTQTPSHQVTQMGQEVILRCVPISNHLYFYWYRQILGQKVEFLVSFYNNEISEKSEIFDDQFSVERPDGSNFTLKIRSTKLEDSAMYFCASSETQRLDEQFFGPGTRLTVL.

The chain has TRBV5-4 and TRBJ2-3, with 8 bases matching TRBD1. V was clipped by 1 base and J by 5 bases; unmatched bases: 3. The CDR3 totals 14 residues. The germline V gene has CDR1 SGHNT and CDR2 YYREEE (reference sequence). The CDR3 spells CASSLQGAEDTQYF. CDR3 sequence (DNA): TGTGCCAGCAGCTTGCAGGGGGCCGAAGATACGCAGTATTTT.

The chain joins TRBV7-9 to TRBJ1-1; no definite D call. The CDR3 length is 14 residues. The germline gives CDR1 SEHNR, CDR2 FQNEAQ (reference sequence). The V end was cut by 5 bases, the J end by 0 bases, with 10 bases between. The chain's CDR3 is CASSRFQMNTEAFF. The CDR3 DNA reads TGTGCCAGCAGCCGATTCCAGATGAACACTGAAGCTTTCTTT.

The rearrangement links TRBV7-2 to TRBJ1-2, with D maybe TRBD1 (6 bases). The CDR3 contains 14 residues. Germline CDR1 is SGHTA and CDR2 is FQGNSA. Trimming removed 1 base at V and 4 bases at J, with 10 bases between. The CDR3 reads CASSLEARGYGYTF. In nucleotides, the CDR3 is TGTGCCAGCAGCTTAGAGGCCAGGGGCTATGGCTACACCTTC.

The rearrangement links TRBV5-5 to TRBJ2-4; 7 bases are a match to TRBD1. The CDR3 is 14 amino acids. The J segment lost 8 bases and the V segment lost 4 bases, leaving 9 bases of the junction unmatched. Germline lookup yields CDR1 SGHKS and CDR2 YYEKEE (reference sequence). The DNA of the CDR3 is TGTGCCAGCAGCGGGACAGACAAGGGGGACATTCAGTACTTC. Amino acids: CASSGTDKGDIQYF.

The chain recombines TRBV15 with TRBJ1-4, with TRBD1 identical over 10 bases. Unmatched junction bases numbered 9, after V lost 3 bases and J lost 8 bases. CDR1 and CDR2 (germline): LNHNV, YYDKDF (reference sequence). This CDR3 comprises 16 residues. This CDR3 is CATSRATGTGEEKLFF. CDR3 nucleotides: TGTGCCACCAGCAGGGCTACCGGGACAGGGGAGGAAAAACTGTTTTTT.

This clone was detected a few times. The CDR3 spells CASNDRGLFSGPSYEQYF. In DNA, the CDR3 is TGTGCCAGCAATGACAGGGGACTATTTAGCGGACCTTCCTACGAGCAGTACTTC. This rearrangement joins TRBV28 to TRBJ2-7; weak D call: TRBD1 (8 bases). The CDR3 runs to 18 residues. The ends were cut back, 7 bases at V and 1 base at J, with 26 bases in the middle. Germline V gene lookup returns CDR1 MDHEN and CDR2 SYDVKM.

This chain connects TRBV18 to TRBJ2-2; TRBD2 might be the D (6 bases). Germline V gives CDR1 KGHSH, CDR2 LQKENI. This CDR3 region has 16 residues. V was clipped by 3 bases and J by 7 bases, with 18 bases between them. The CDR3 here is CASSPRLVAVFGELFF. CDR3 bases: TGTGCCAGCTCACCGAGATTAGTAGCGGTCTTCGGGGAGCTGTTTTTT.

The CDR3 loop is CASSILAGGRDEQFF. CDR3 in DNA: TGTGCCAGTAGTATATTAGCGGGAGGGAGAGACGAGCAGTTCTTC. J is TRBJ2-1 and V is TRBV19, with 11 bases fitting TRBD2. The germline CDR1 and CDR2 sequences are LNHDA and SQIVND (reference sequence). This CDR3 spans 15 amino acids. The V gene end was trimmed by 2 bases and the J gene end by 10 bases; junction bases not matched to a gene: 7.

The V and J genes are TRBV7-2 and TRBJ1-3; D gene unclear. The V and J ends lost 3 bases and 0 bases respectively, with 9 bases between them. The CDR3 runs to 15 residues. Germline CDR1 is SGHTA and CDR2 is FQGNSA. The CDR3 sequence: CASSFRLNSGNTIYF. The CDR3 DNA is TGTGCCAGCAGCTTTAGACTCAACTCTGGAAACACCATATATTTT. Combining the CDR3 with reference TRBV7-2 and TRBJ1-3 gives the whole variable domain GAGVSQSPSNKVTEKGKDVELRCDPISGHTALYWYRQSLGQGLEFLIYFQGNSAPDKSGLPSDRFSAERTGGSVSTLTIQRTQQEDSAVYLCASSFRLNSGNTIYFGEGSWLTVV.

The V and J genes are TRBV29-1 and TRBJ2-4; TRBD1 matches 10 bases. Germline trimming cut 3 bases from V and 7 bases from J; bases unmatched to any gene: 9. The CDR3 contains 15 residues. Germline lookup yields CDR1 SQVTM and CDR2 ANQGSEA. The CDR3 protein is CSVDAGTGVSNIQYF. In DNA, the CDR3 is TGCAGCGTTGATGCCGGGACAGGGGTATCGAACATTCAGTACTTC.

The chain links TRBV4-3 to TRBJ2-1; 10 positions match TRBD1. This CDR3 is built from 16 residues. Germline CDR1 reads LGHNA; CDR2 reads YSLEER. Trimming removed 1 base from V and 4 bases from J; junction bases left unmatched: 4. CDR3 region: CASSQGDRGPYNEQFF. The CDR3 coding sequence is TGCGCCAGCAGCCAAGGGGACAGGGGCCCATACAATGAGCAGTTCTTC.

This clone was picked up a small number of times. The V gene is TRBV19, the J gene TRBJ1-6, with D unresolved. Germline lookup yields CDR1 LNHDA and CDR2 SQIVND (reference sequence). V lost 5 bases to trimming and J lost 6 bases, with 14 bases between them. This CDR3 is built from 15 residues. The CDR3 reads CASSPRTGFNSPLHF. The CDR3 coding sequence is TGTGCCAGTAGTCCGCGGACGGGGTTTAATTCACCCCTCCACTTT. The entire variable domain, with the rest obtained from reference TRBV19 and TRBJ1-6, is as follows: DGGITQSPKYLFRKEGQNVTLSCEQNLNHDAMYWYRQDPGQGLRLIYYSQIVNDFQKGDIAEGYSVSREKKESFPLTVTSAQKNPTAFYLCASSPRTGFNSPLHFGNGTRLTVT.

The genes are TRBV19 and TRBJ2-5; D call uncertain. CDR1 and CDR2 from the germline V gene are LNHDA and SQIVND (reference sequence). This CDR3 is built from 14 residues. Trimming took off 0 bases at V and 2 bases at J, with 7 bases between the two ends. As DNA, the CDR3 is TGTGCCAGTAGTATAGATCCCCTTCAAGAGACCCAGTACTTC. Its protein product is CASSIDPLQETQYF.

The rearrangement links TRBV29-1 to TRBJ1-2; 8 positions agree with TRBD1. Germline CDR1 is SQVTM and CDR2 is ANQGSEA. The V gene end was trimmed by 2 bases and the J gene end by 4 bases; junction bases not matched to a gene: 3. This CDR3 is 13 amino acids long. CDR3 sequence: CSVEQGAGYGYTF. The DNA of the CDR3 is TGCAGCGTTGAACAGGGGGCGGGCTATGGCTACACCTTC.

In this sample, this clone turned up a few times. The gene calls are TRBV7-2 and TRBJ2-2; TRBD2 matches 8 bases. Trimming cost V 1 base and J 7 bases; bases outside gene matches: 5. The CDR3 has 15 amino acids. Germline CDR1 is SGHTA and CDR2 is FQGNSA. The CDR3 loop reads CASSLGLSGGGELFF. The CDR3 bases are TGTGCCAGCAGCTTAGGTCTAAGCGGGGGCGGGGAGCTGTTTTTT. The full variable domain, in which reference TRBV7-2 and TRBJ2-2 provide the parts outside the CDR3, is GAGVSQSPSNKVTEKGKDVELRCDPISGHTALYWYRQSLGQGLEFLIYFQGNSAPDKSGLPSDRFSAERTGGSVSTLTIQRTQQEDSAVYLCASSLGLSGGGELFFGEGSRLTVL.